A selection of T cell receptor beta chains follows, all from one sample in a study of blood T cell repertoires in COVID-19. Profiled with immunoSEQ multiplex PCR; TCRdb holds only in-frame clones, not every one. The data show 60,000 to 80,000 clones, approximately 81% seen once. The sample comprised peripheral blood. These TCRs come from a man in his forties or fifties with active COVID-19. Both conserved end residues are part of each CDR3. The D gene is left open where the match is weak. The size of a clone is reported for some rows only, either as once, few or many, or as a class for expanded clones.

j_gene | d_gene | v_gene | abundance | CDR3aa | CDR3nt
TRBJ1-6 | - | TRBV6-5 | - | CASKAGTSPLHF | TGTGCCAGCAAGGCAGGCACTTCCCCCCTCCACTTT
TRBJ1-2 | - | TRBV30 | - | CAWSLQEGYGYTF | TGTGCCTGGAGCCTCCAGGAGGGCTATGGCTACACCTTC
TRBJ2-2 | - | TRBV11-3 | - | CASSQGGERGTGELFF | TGTGCCAGCAGCCAAGGTGGGGAAAGGGGCACCGGGGAGCTGTTTTTT
TRBJ2-5 | TRBD2 | TRBV5-4 | - | CASSQKVAGGGTETQYF | TGTGCCAGCAGCCAGAAGGTAGCGGGAGGGGGCACAGAGACCCAGTACTTC
TRBJ1-2 | TRBD1 | TRBV4-2 | - | CASSHLNRGLDGGYTF | TGTGCCAGCAGCCACCTGAACAGGGGGCTTGATGGAGGCTACACCTTC
TRBJ2-7 | TRBD1 | TRBV11-2 | - | CASSAPGTGHREQYF | TGTGCCAGCAGCGCCCCCGGGACAGGGCATCGGGAGCAGTACTTC
TRBJ1-5 | - | TRBV9 | - | CASSPGGGGLGQPQHF | TGTGCCAGCAGCCCGGGCGGGGGTGGACTTGGGCAGCCCCAGCATTTT
TRBJ2-2 | - | TRBV4-3 | - | CASSPNRVGNGELFF | TGCGCCAGCAGCCCGAACAGGGTTGGGAACGGGGAGCTGTTTTTT
TRBJ1-1 | TRBD1 | TRBV15 | - | CATSRPTGDRTEAFF | TGTGCCACCAGCAGACCTACAGGGGATCGAACTGAAGCTTTCTTT
TRBJ1-2 | - | TRBV6-2/TRBV6-3 | once | CASSYGGNYGYTF | TGTGCCAGCAGTTACGGAGGGAACTATGGCTACACCTTC
TRBJ1-5 | TRBD1 | TRBV6-5 | - | CASSSTGRQPQHF | TGTGCCAGCAGTTCGACAGGGCGCCAGCCCCAGCATTTT
TRBJ1-1 | - | TRBV7-8 | few | CASNPPTVYEAFF | TGTGCCAGCAACCCCCCTACGGTTTATGAGGCTTTCTTT
TRBJ2-5 | - | TRBV19 | - | CASTDGPGAQYF | TGTGCCAGTACGGACGGACCCGGGGCCCAGTACTTC
TRBJ2-1 | - | TRBV4-1 | - | CASSQAYNEQFF | TGCGCCAGCAGCCAAGCTTACAATGAGCAGTTCTTC
TRBJ1-2 | - | TRBV3-1/TRBV3-2 | - | CASSHLGQPNGYTF | TGTGCCAGCAGCCATCTTGGACAGCCGAATGGCTACACCTTC
TRBJ2-7 | TRBD2 | TRBV7-9 | - | CASSALRGGPQQYF | TGTGCCAGCAGCGCCTTGCGGGGGGGGCCCCAGCAGTACTTC
TRBJ2-1 | TRBD2 | TRBV6-4 | - | CASSDSGAGAYNEQFF | TGTGCCAGCAGTGACTCTGGAGCGGGAGCTTACAATGAGCAGTTCTTC
TRBJ1-2 | - | TRBV15 | few | CATGGTGGFVGYTF | TGTGCCACCGGGGGGACGGGCGGCTTTGTTGGCTACACCTTC
TRBJ1-2 | TRBD1 | TRBV18 | - | CASSPNVQGYGYTF | TGTGCCAGCTCACCAAATGTACAGGGGTATGGCTACACCTTC
TRBJ2-3 | - | TRBV5-1 | - | CASNRDPASGTDTQYF | TGCGCCAGCAATCGGGACCCCGCTAGCGGCACAGATACGCAGTATTTT
TRBJ1-3 | TRBD1 | TRBV3-1/TRBV3-2 | - | CASRDRGLSSGNTIYF | TGTGCCAGCAGAGACAGGGGTCTTAGCTCTGGAAACACCATATATTTT
TRBJ2-4 | TRBD2 | TRBV11-2 | - | CASSLVWGGAKNIQYF | TGTGCCAGCAGTCTGGTTTGGGGGGGAGCCAAAAACATTCAGTACTTC
TRBJ1-1 | - | TRBV4-3 | once | CASSQGFGDSTEAFF | TGCGCCAGCAGCCAAGGCTTCGGGGACTCCACTGAAGCTTTCTTT
TRBJ2-2 | TRBD1 | TRBV11-1 | - | CASSFGTANTGELFF | TGTGCCAGCAGCTTCGGGACAGCCAACACCGGGGAGCTGTTTTTT
TRBJ2-4 | TRBD1 | TRBV6-2/TRBV6-3 | few | CASSYLRTGEKSIQYF | TGTGCCAGCAGTTACTTGCGGACAGGGGAAAAGAGCATTCAGTACTTC
TRBJ1-5 | TRBD1 | TRBV5-4 | few | CASSLQGGNQPQHF | TGTGCCAGCAGCTTACAGGGGGGCAATCAGCCCCAGCATTTT
TRBJ2-5 | - | TRBV5-1 | - | CASSLGQGFRETQYF | TGCGCCAGCAGCTTGGGGCAGGGTTTTCGAGAGACCCAGTACTTC
TRBJ1-1 | TRBD1 | TRBV6-4 | - | CASSDGAGTGNTEAFF | TGTGCCAGCAGTGACGGAGCCGGGACAGGGAACACTGAAGCTTTCTTT
TRBJ2-3 | TRBD2 | TRBV9 | - | CASSPTAGVTDTQYF | TGTGCCAGCAGCCCTACAGCGGGAGTCACAGATACGCAGTATTTT
TRBJ2-1 | TRBD1 | TRBV18 | - | CASSPRTGDNEQFF | TGTGCCAGCTCACCTCGGACAGGGGACAATGAGCAGTTCTTC
TRBJ2-7 | - | TRBV7-9 | few | CASSLALEQFEQYF | TGTGCCAGCAGCTTAGCCCTTGAACAGTTCGAGCAGTACTTC
TRBJ1-1 | TRBD1 | TRBV30 | - | CAWTFGQAGGTEAFF | TGTGCCTGGACTTTCGGACAGGCCGGGGGTACTGAAGCTTTCTTT
TRBJ2-1 | TRBD2 | TRBV7-9 | - | CASSLGYIAGAYNEQFF | TGTGCCAGCAGCTTAGGCTACATAGCGGGGGCCTACAATGAGCAGTTCTTC
TRBJ1-1 | - | TRBV6-6 | - | CASRPGLTEAFF | TGTGCCAGCCGCCCAGGGCTCACTGAAGCTTTCTTT
TRBJ1-3 | TRBD1 | TRBV3-1/TRBV3-2 | - | CASSPGTGGGNTIYF | TGTGCCAGCAGCCCCGGGACAGGTGGCGGAAACACCATATATTTT